A selection of T cell receptor beta chains follows, all from one sample in a study of shared clonotypes between healthy human individuals. Using immunoSEQ multiplex PCR, the repertoire was profiled, and TCRdb retains in-frame clones only, with some absent. The sample carries around 1,100,000 clones, 70% to 80% recorded once. Sequencing was performed on memory CD4+ T cells from PBMCs. These receptors were taken from a man aged 18-30 years in good health. Some clones in this sample may be carry-over from other donors' samples. Each CDR3 is given without its conserved first and last residue. D genes are given only for firm matches. Size is omitted from some rows. Given values are once, few, many or a class for expanded clones.

j_call | v_call | d_call | clone_size | cdr3_aa
TRBJ1-5 | TRBV28 | - | - | ASSLPGESQPQH
TRBJ2-1 | TRBV5-4 | - | - | ASSSGPGEYNEQF
TRBJ2-1 | TRBV14 | TRBD2 | few | ASSQGSGSYNEQF
TRBJ1-1 | TRBV5-1 | - | - | ASSLSQGPTEAF
TRBJ2-7 | TRBV27 | TRBD1 | few | ASSFVGQGYEQY
TRBJ1-5 | TRBV7-9 | - | - | ASSLDGRAPQH
TRBJ2-2 | TRBV1 | - | few | TSSQAKAVGTSGRRTRDGELF
TRBJ2-4 | TRBV29-1 | - | - | SVGPAGDIQY
TRBJ2-3 | TRBV27 | - | few | ASRSTSVDTQY
TRBJ1-2 | TRBV3-2 | - | - | ASRLGYT
TRBJ1-2 | TRBV28 | - | few | ASINPTHYGYT
TRBJ2-2 | TRBV25-1 | - | - | ASSEVMSANTGELF
TRBJ2-3 | TRBV5-1 | - | - | ASSPPTETSTDTQY
TRBJ2-7 | TRBV7-2 | - | once | ASSPVTGVGYEQY
TRBJ1-1 | TRBV9 | TRBD1 | - | ASSSGGSMNTEAF
TRBJ1-4 | TRBV7-2 | - | - | ASSLRLPNEKLF
TRBJ2-2 | TRBV4-1 | TRBD2 | - | ASSQLGLANGELF
TRBJ2-7 | TRBV18 | - | - | ASSSTSYEQY
TRBJ1-4 | TRBV7-9 | TRBD1 | - | ASSRDRGYEKLF
TRBJ1-2 | TRBV11-2 | TRBD1 | - | ASSTDRAYGYT
TRBJ2-4 | TRBV7-7 | TRBD2 | - | ASSSSPGGIQY
TRBJ2-1 | TRBV5-1 | - | - | ASSLLPTSGNEQF
TRBJ1-2 | TRBV5-4 | TRBD1 | once | ASSLESGGRGYT
TRBJ1-2 | TRBV28 | - | - | ASSLSLGGLYGYT
TRBJ2-1 | TRBV29-1 | TRBD2 | - | SAPTSGSNNEQF
TRBJ2-5 | TRBV5-1 | - | - | ASSLLGGQETQY
TRBJ2-3 | TRBV7-3 | - | - | ASSTFGTDTQY
TRBJ1-4 | TRBV29-1 | - | - | SADSSTAGKLF
TRBJ2-5 | TRBV7-4 | - | - | ASSPEIWGRASLGTQY
TRBJ2-6 | TRBV2 | - | - | ASSEPGSSGANVLT
TRBJ1-5 | TRBV10-1 | - | once | ASSDRVDSNQPQH
TRBJ2-5 | TRBV5-1 | TRBD1 | - | ASSLTIDRGWD
TRBJ1-4 | TRBV18 | - | - | ASSPGRVDEKLF
TRBJ1-2 | TRBV30 | - | - | AWSDGGVYGYT
TRBJ2-7 | TRBV10-2 | TRBD2 | - | ASNHMKGLAKTYEQY
TRBJ2-5 | TRBV7-9 | - | - | ASSVMSGQETQY
TRBJ2-5 | TRBV29-1 | - | - | SVEDGFGETQY
TRBJ2-5 | TRBV5-1 | TRBD1 | - | ASSYQDREETQY
TRBJ2-7 | TRBV7-9 | - | - | ASSPQATPPGREEQY
TRBJ2-1 | TRBV6-1 | TRBD2 | - | ASKLLAWGVDEQF
TRBJ2-5 | TRBV4-1 | - | - | ASSQGDLLETQY
TRBJ2-7 | TRBV18 | TRBD2 | many | ASSPPGGIYEQY
TRBJ1-1 | TRBV19 | - | - | ASSILGGGLVTEAF
TRBJ1-5 | TRBV28 | TRBD1 | few | ASSLRGQLYQPQH
TRBJ2-7 | TRBV11-2 | TRBD2 | once | ASSPSLAGGSHEQY
TRBJ1-1 | TRBV6-1 | - | - | ASSQGSWAF
TRBJ2-1 | TRBV7-3 | TRBD1 | - | ASSYQTGGNEQF
TRBJ2-2 | TRBV7-9 | - | - | ASSPRAYTGELF
TRBJ2-3 | TRBV7-2 | - | - | ASSLAPATDTQY
TRBJ2-7 | TRBV10-3 | TRBD1 | - | AISEPGQYREQY
TRBJ2-7 | TRBV19 | TRBD2 | - | ASSISGLSGRADEQY
TRBJ2-1 | TRBV7-2 | - | - | ASSPPGRDEQF
TRBJ1-2 | TRBV6-5 | - | - | ASSSQGFEGYT
TRBJ2-7 | TRBV5-1 | - | - | ASSPGAGSFYEQY
TRBJ2-5 | TRBV5-4 | - | once | ASSFPTPGGETQY
TRBJ1-1 | TRBV10-3 | TRBD1 | - | ATSTGQTEAF
TRBJ2-7 | TRBV4-1 | TRBD1 | - | ASSLASGQVFEQY